This TCR beta chain was retrieved from a study of cytomegalovirus exposure and HLA in healthy donors. Turning to the study itself: Counted in an early data release were about 85 million unique TCRs from HLA-typed donors.

V lost 2 bases to trimming and J lost 4 bases; unmatched junction nucleotides: 2. Germline V gene sequence: CDR1 SGHTA, CDR2 FQGNSA. CDR3 length: 15 amino acids. The study ran its PCR with 60 Vbeta and 13 Jbeta primers. The table came from immunoSEQ multiplex PCR; TCRdb's copy has only in-frame clones and leaves some out. This table has around 200,000 clones, roughly 70% appearing once. The rearrangement joins TRBV7-2 to TRBJ2-1; 10 nucleotides agree with TRBD2. This TCR came from a male donor in good health and CMV-seronegative. Material: PBMCs. The CDR3 reads CASSLTSGEYNEQFF. The CDR3 bases are TGTGCCAGCAGCTTAACTAGCGGGGAATACAATGAGCAGTTCTTC.